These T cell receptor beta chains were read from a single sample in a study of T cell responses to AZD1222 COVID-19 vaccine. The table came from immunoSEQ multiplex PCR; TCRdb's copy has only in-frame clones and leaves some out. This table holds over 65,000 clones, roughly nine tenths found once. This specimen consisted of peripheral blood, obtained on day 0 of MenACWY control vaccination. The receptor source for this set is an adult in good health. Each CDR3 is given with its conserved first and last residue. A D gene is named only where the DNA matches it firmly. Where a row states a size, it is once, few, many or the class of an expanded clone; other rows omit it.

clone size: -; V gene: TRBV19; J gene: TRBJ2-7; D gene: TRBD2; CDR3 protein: CASSETSGVFSEQYF; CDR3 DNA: TGTGCCAGTAGTGAAACTAGCGGGGTTTTTAGCGAGCAGTACTTC
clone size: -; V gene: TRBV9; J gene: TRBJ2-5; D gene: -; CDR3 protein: CASSVGLRQETQYF; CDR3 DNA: TGTGCCAGCAGCGTAGGGCTACGCCAAGAGACCCAGTACTTC
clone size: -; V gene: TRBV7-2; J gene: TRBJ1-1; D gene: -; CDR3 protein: CASSLEGNTEAFF; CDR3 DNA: TGTGCCAGCAGCTTAGAGGGGAACACTGAAGCTTTCTTT
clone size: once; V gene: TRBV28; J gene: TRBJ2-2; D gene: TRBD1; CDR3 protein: CATDLGQGAPGELFF; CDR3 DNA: TGTGCCACCGACTTGGGACAGGGGGCCCCCGGGGAGCTGTTTTTT
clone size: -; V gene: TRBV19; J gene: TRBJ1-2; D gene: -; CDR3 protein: CASSIDLGEGIRGYTF; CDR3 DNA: TGTGCCAGTAGTATAGATCTGGGAGAGGGGATAAGAGGCTACACCTTC
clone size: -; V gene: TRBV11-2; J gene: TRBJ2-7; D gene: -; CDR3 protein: CASSQYRGSSYEQYF; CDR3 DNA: TGTGCCAGCAGCCAATACCGGGGGTCTTCCTACGAGCAGTACTTC
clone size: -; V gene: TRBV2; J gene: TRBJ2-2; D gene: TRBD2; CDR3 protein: CASSETSGNTGELFF; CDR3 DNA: TGTGCCAGCAGCGAGACTAGCGGGAACACCGGGGAGCTGTTTTTT
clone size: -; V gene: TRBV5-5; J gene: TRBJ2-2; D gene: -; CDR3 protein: CASSLATGAGELFF; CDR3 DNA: TGTGCCAGCAGCTTGGCCACTGGGGCCGGGGAGCTGTTTTTT
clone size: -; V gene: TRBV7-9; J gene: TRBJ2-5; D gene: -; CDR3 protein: CASSLGGARGVVQETQYF; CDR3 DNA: TGTGCCAGCAGCTTAGGAGGAGCGAGGGGCGTCGTCCAAGAGACCCAGTACTTC
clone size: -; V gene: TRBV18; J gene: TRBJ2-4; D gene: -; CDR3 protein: CASSPPFQGVPKNIQYF; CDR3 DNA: TGTGCCAGCTCACCACCGTTCCAGGGTGTTCCCAAAAACATTCAGTACTTC
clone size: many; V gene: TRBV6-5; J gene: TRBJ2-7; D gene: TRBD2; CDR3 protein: CASSYRRGGFYEQYF; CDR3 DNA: TGTGCCAGCAGTTATAGGCGGGGGGGATTCTACGAGCAGTACTTC
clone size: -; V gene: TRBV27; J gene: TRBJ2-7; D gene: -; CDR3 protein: CASSKERTYEQYF; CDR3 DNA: TGTGCCAGCAGTAAAGAGCGGACCTACGAGCAGTACTTC
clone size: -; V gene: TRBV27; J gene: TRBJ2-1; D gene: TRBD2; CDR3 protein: CASSFLLAGGSNEQFF; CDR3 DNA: TGTGCCAGCAGTTTCCTACTAGCGGGAGGGTCCAATGAGCAGTTCTTC
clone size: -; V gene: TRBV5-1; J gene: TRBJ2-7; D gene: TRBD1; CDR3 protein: CASSLGQGADEQYF; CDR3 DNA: TGCGCCAGCAGCTTGGGACAGGGGGCGGACGAGCAGTACTTC
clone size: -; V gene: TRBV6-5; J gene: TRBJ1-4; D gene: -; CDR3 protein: CASSYSKGGKLFF; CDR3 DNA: TGTGCCAGCAGTTACTCCAAGGGGGGAAAACTGTTTTTT
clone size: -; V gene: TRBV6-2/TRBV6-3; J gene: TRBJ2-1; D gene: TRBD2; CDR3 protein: CASSSPASGSIDEQFF; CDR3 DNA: TGTGCCAGCAGTTCCCCGGCTAGCGGGAGTATTGACGAGCAGTTCTTC
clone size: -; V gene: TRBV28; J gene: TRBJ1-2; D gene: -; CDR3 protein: CASSTDGYGYTF; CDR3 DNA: TGTGCCAGCAGTACGGACGGATATGGCTACACCTTC
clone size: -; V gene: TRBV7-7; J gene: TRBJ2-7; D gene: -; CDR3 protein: CASSPFPPGGTSYEQYF; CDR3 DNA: TGTGCTAGCAGCCCATTCCCCCCAGGGGGGACCTCCTACGAGCAGTACTTC